The present T cell receptor beta chain was sequenced within a study of cytomegalovirus exposure and HLA in healthy donors. This clone was seen a handful of times. Primers for the PCR totalled 60 Vbeta and 13 Jbeta. Original analysis: A later analysis counted 65 million to 90 million unique TCR beta chains, 10 million to 12 million shared. Only in-frame clones appear in the TCRdb table, and some are missing; sequencing was by immunoSEQ multiplex PCR. D and trimming come from the DNA, and the V and J calls and clone size come from that table. The sample lists approximately 120,000 clones; nearly 70% were seen once. Germline V gives CDR1 LNHDA, CDR2 SQIVND (reference sequence). Trimming shortened V by 8 bases and J by 4 bases, and 5 bases separated the two germline ends. The CDR3 extends over 10 amino acids.

This sequence joins TRBV19 and TRBJ1-2; D gene unclear. The source of this sequence is a woman aged 65 to 85 in good health and CMV-seropositive. Sequenced input: PBMCs. CDR3 in amino acids: CASGRYGYTF. The CDR3 DNA reads TGTGCCAGTGGGCGCTATGGCTACACCTTC.